A selection of T cell receptor beta chains follows, all from one sample in a study of T cell responses to AZD1222 COVID-19 vaccine. Assay used: immunoSEQ multiplex PCR; TCRdb lists only in-frame clones, some missing. The data hold roughly 100,000 clones, with more than 75% observed a single time. Here the sequenced sample was peripheral blood, taken on day 0 of AZD1222 vaccination. The receptors derive from an adult in good health. The CDR3 runs from the conserved cysteine through the conserved F or W. The D gene is left open where the match is weak. Some rows have no size entry. The others give once, few or many, or a class for an expanded clone.

size | J | V | length | D | CDR3 | DNA
- | TRBJ2-1 | TRBV4-3 | 19 | TRBD2 | CASSREVIGTSGRGGEQFF | TGCGCCAGCAGCCGAGAGGTGATCGGGACTAGCGGGAGGGGAGGTGAGCAGTTCTTC
- | TRBJ1-1 | TRBV6-5 | 13 | - | CASEVARNTEAFF | TGTGCCAGCGAGGTCGCTCGGAACACTGAAGCTTTCTTT
- | TRBJ2-4 | TRBV19 | 18 | TRBD2 | CASSRSGRGRASGNIQYF | TGTGCCAGTAGTAGATCAGGCCGCGGGAGGGCCTCAGGGAACATTCAGTACTTC
- | TRBJ2-7 | TRBV5-1 | 16 | TRBD1 | CASSQGPPGQSYEQYF | TGCGCCAGCAGCCAGGGGCCTCCGGGACAGAGCTACGAGCAGTACTTC
few | TRBJ2-7 | TRBV24-1 | 13 | - | CATSDGLSYEQYF | TGTGCCACCAGTGATGGCTTGTCCTACGAGCAGTACTTC
- | TRBJ2-1 | TRBV12-3/TRBV12-4 | 12 | - | CASSLTGNEQFF | TGTGCCAGCAGTTTGACGGGGAATGAGCAGTTCTTC
- | TRBJ2-2 | TRBV3-1/TRBV3-2 | 19 | TRBD2 | CASSQDGTGGRAGTGELFF | TGTGCCAGCAGTCAAGACGGTACTGGCGGGAGGGCCGGAACCGGGGAGCTGTTTTTT
- | TRBJ2-7 | TRBV29-1 | 12 | - | CSALGRHYEQYF | TGCAGCGCTCTCGGGAGACACTACGAGCAGTACTTC
- | TRBJ2-3 | TRBV3-1/TRBV3-2 | 14 | - | CASSQDVGGFTQYF | TGTGCCAGCAGCCAAGACGTAGGGGGGTTTACGCAGTATTTT
- | TRBJ2-1 | TRBV2 | 15 | - | CASSELLLLGDEQFF | TGTGCCAGCAGTGAATTGCTCCTATTAGGTGATGAGCAGTTCTTC
- | TRBJ2-5 | TRBV10-1 | 14 | - | CASSDGGTSETQYF | TGCGCCAGCAGTGACGGCGGGACCTCAGAGACCCAGTACTTC
- | TRBJ2-7 | TRBV29-1 | 14 | TRBD2 | CSALSGRPPYEQYF | TGCAGCGCCCTAAGCGGGAGGCCCCCCTACGAGCAGTACTTC